These T cell receptor beta chains were read from a single sample in a study of shared clonotypes between healthy human individuals. Here immunoSEQ multiplex PCR was the method, and the copy in TCRdb shows in-frame clones only, minus some. The sample records some 2,100,000 clones, 93% being singletons. Sequencing used naive CD8+ T cells from PBMCs. The origin of the receptors is a young man in good health. Some clones in this sample may be carry-over from other donors' samples. Each CDR3 is given with its conserved first and last residue. Fields, in order: clone size, D gene, V gene, J gene, CDR3 DNA, CDR3 protein. The D gene is left open where the match is weak. Only some rows state a clone size, as once, few, many or a class for expanded clones.

clone_size: once
d_call: TRBD1
v_call: TRBV5-5
j_call: TRBJ1-1
cdr3_nt: TGTGCCAGCAGCTCGCGCGCAGGGGGTACTGAAGCTTTCTTT
cdr3_aa: CASSSRAGGTEAFF

clone_size: .
d_call: .
v_call: TRBV28
j_call: TRBJ2-7
cdr3_nt: TGTGCCAGCAGTTTGGGGCGGGGAATGCTCCCCTACGAGCAGTACTTC
cdr3_aa: CASSLGRGMLPYEQYF

clone_size: .
d_call: TRBD1
v_call: TRBV5-4
j_call: TRBJ2-7
cdr3_nt: TGTGCCAGCAGCTTGATTCGGACAGGGGGGACCTACGAGCAGTACTTC
cdr3_aa: CASSLIRTGGTYEQYF

clone_size: .
d_call: TRBD1
v_call: TRBV12-5
j_call: TRBJ1-2
cdr3_nt: TGTGCTAGTGGTTTACAGGGGGGCGCAGCTAACTATGGCTACACCTTC
cdr3_aa: CASGLQGGAANYGYTF

clone_size: .
d_call: TRBD1
v_call: TRBV29-1
j_call: TRBJ1-5
cdr3_nt: TGCAGCGTTGAATCGGGACAGATACAGGGCAATCAGCCCCAGCATTTT
cdr3_aa: CSVESGQIQGNQPQHF

clone_size: .
d_call: .
v_call: TRBV5-1
j_call: TRBJ2-7
cdr3_nt: TGCGCCAGCAGCCATCAGCAGAACCCGTCCTACGAGCAGTACTTC
cdr3_aa: CASSHQQNPSYEQYF

clone_size: .
d_call: .
v_call: TRBV12-2
j_call: TRBJ1-5
cdr3_nt: TGTGCAAGTCGCTCCCGGGACAGGGGTAATCAGCCCCAGCATTTT
cdr3_aa: CASRSRDRGNQPQHF

clone_size: .
d_call: TRBD1
v_call: TRBV11-2
j_call: TRBJ2-7
cdr3_nt: TGTGCCAGCAGCTCCGGGTGGGACAGAGGCTACGAGCAGTACTTC
cdr3_aa: CASSSGWDRGYEQYF

clone_size: .
d_call: .
v_call: TRBV5-1
j_call: TRBJ2-7
cdr3_nt: TGCGCCAGCAGCATTTCGGAGGGGGCGAGGAACGAGCAGTACTTC
cdr3_aa: CASSISEGARNEQYF

clone_size: .
d_call: TRBD1
v_call: TRBV29-1
j_call: TRBJ2-7
cdr3_nt: TGCAGCGCTGAGGGACAGGCCCCCTACGAGCAGTACTTC
cdr3_aa: CSAEGQAPYEQYF

clone_size: .
d_call: .
v_call: TRBV9
j_call: TRBJ1-3
cdr3_nt: TGTGCCAGCAGCCCCACAGGCGGCTCTGGAAACACCATATATTTT
cdr3_aa: CASSPTGGSGNTIYF

clone_size: .
d_call: .
v_call: TRBV4-1
j_call: TRBJ1-3
cdr3_nt: TGCGCCAGCAGCCAACAGGGTACAGGTCCCGGAAACACCATATATTTT
cdr3_aa: CASSQQGTGPGNTIYF

clone_size: .
d_call: .
v_call: TRBV7-6
j_call: TRBJ2-6
cdr3_nt: TGTGCCAGCAGCTTGGATGCTGGGGCCAACGTCCTGACTTTC
cdr3_aa: CASSLDAGANVLTF

clone_size: .
d_call: .
v_call: TRBV9
j_call: TRBJ1-1
cdr3_nt: TGTGCCAGCAGCCCCCCTGGGGGCGAAGCTTTCTTT
cdr3_aa: CASSPPGGEAFF

clone_size: .
d_call: TRBD2
v_call: TRBV28
j_call: TRBJ2-1
cdr3_nt: TGTGCCAGCAGTTTATTGACTAGCGGGACCTACAATGAGCAGTTCTTC
cdr3_aa: CASSLLTSGTYNEQFF

clone_size: .
d_call: TRBD1
v_call: TRBV4-2
j_call: TRBJ2-4
cdr3_nt: TGTGCCAGCAGTCAGACAGGGCTAGCCAAAAACATTCAGTACTTC
cdr3_aa: CASSQTGLAKNIQYF

clone_size: few
d_call: .
v_call: TRBV4-1
j_call: TRBJ2-3
cdr3_nt: TGCGCCAGCAGCCAAGAACGGGCAGATACGCAGTATTTT
cdr3_aa: CASSQERADTQYF

clone_size: .
d_call: TRBD2
v_call: TRBV5-1
j_call: TRBJ2-1
cdr3_nt: TGCGCCAGCAGCCCCTGGACTAGCGGGAGGGTAACCTACAATGAGCAGTTCTTC
cdr3_aa: CASSPWTSGRVTYNEQFF

clone_size: .
d_call: .
v_call: TRBV11-1
j_call: TRBJ2-5
cdr3_nt: TGTGCCAGCAGCTTCCCCGGGCCCCAAGAGACCCAGTACTTC
cdr3_aa: CASSFPGPQETQYF

clone_size: .
d_call: .
v_call: TRBV11-2
j_call: TRBJ2-1
cdr3_nt: TGTGCCAGCAGCTGGACAGCGAATGAGCAGTTCTTC
cdr3_aa: CASSWTANEQFF

clone_size: .
d_call: .
v_call: TRBV4-2
j_call: TRBJ2-7
cdr3_nt: TGTGCCAGCAGCCAAGACTCCGAGGGGGAGCCCCACGAGCAGTACTTC
cdr3_aa: CASSQDSEGEPHEQYF

clone_size: .
d_call: .
v_call: TRBV10-1
j_call: TRBJ2-2
cdr3_nt: TGCGCCAGACCGGTGGGGGACACCGGGGAGCTGTTTTTT
cdr3_aa: CARPVGDTGELFF

clone_size: once
d_call: .
v_call: TRBV7-8
j_call: TRBJ1-1
cdr3_nt: TGTGCCAGCATCCCCGGGCGGGACGGATTCATGAACACTGAAGCTTTCTTT
cdr3_aa: CASIPGRDGFMNTEAFF

clone_size: .
d_call: .
v_call: TRBV11-2
j_call: TRBJ2-7
cdr3_nt: TGTGCCAGCAGCTTAGGATGGGGGAACTACGAGCAGTACTTC
cdr3_aa: CASSLGWGNYEQYF

clone_size: .
d_call: TRBD1
v_call: TRBV9
j_call: TRBJ2-7
cdr3_nt: TGTGCCAGCAGCGTAGGGCTGACAGGGGGGTACGAGCAGTACTTC
cdr3_aa: CASSVGLTGGYEQYF

clone_size: .
d_call: TRBD2
v_call: TRBV4-1
j_call: TRBJ2-1
cdr3_nt: TGCGCCAGCAGCCACCAAACTACTAGCGGGAGAGTGGATGAGCAGTTCTTC
cdr3_aa: CASSHQTTSGRVDEQFF

clone_size: .
d_call: TRBD1
v_call: TRBV6-1
j_call: TRBJ2-7
cdr3_nt: TGTGCCAGCAGTGAAGAAGGTCCGGGACAGGGGTTCCACGAGCAGTACTTC
cdr3_aa: CASSEEGPGQGFHEQYF

clone_size: .
d_call: TRBD1
v_call: TRBV7-2
j_call: TRBJ2-7
cdr3_nt: TGTGCCAGCAGCTTCCCCTTGGCAGGGGGAACCTACGAGCAGTACTTC
cdr3_aa: CASSFPLAGGTYEQYF

clone_size: .
d_call: TRBD1
v_call: TRBV2
j_call: TRBJ1-4
cdr3_nt: TGTGCCAGCAGACCCAAGGCAGGGGGCGGAGGTGAAAAACTGTTTTTT
cdr3_aa: CASRPKAGGGGEKLFF

clone_size: .
d_call: .
v_call: TRBV7-9
j_call: TRBJ2-7
cdr3_nt: TGTGCCAGCAGCTTACTAGACGGCCCCTACGAGCAGTACTTC
cdr3_aa: CASSLLDGPYEQYF

clone_size: .
d_call: TRBD2
v_call: TRBV28
j_call: TRBJ2-3
cdr3_nt: TGTGCCAGCAGTCCGCTAGCGGGAGTTCTAGATACGCAGTATTTT
cdr3_aa: CASSPLAGVLDTQYF

clone_size: .
d_call: .
v_call: TRBV21-1
j_call: TRBJ2-7
cdr3_nt: TGTGCCAGCAGTTGGGGCCTGACAGGGGACTACGAGCAGTACTTC
cdr3_aa: CASSWGLTGDYEQYF

clone_size: .
d_call: .
v_call: TRBV6-5
j_call: TRBJ1-2
cdr3_nt: TGTGCCAGCAGTTACTCGAATCAAGGAGGCTACACCTTC
cdr3_aa: CASSYSNQGGYTF

clone_size: .
d_call: TRBD2
v_call: TRBV9
j_call: TRBJ2-7
cdr3_nt: TGTGCCAGCAGCGGAGCGGGAGGCCCCTCTGTCTACGAGCAGTACTTC
cdr3_aa: CASSGAGGPSVYEQYF

clone_size: once
d_call: .
v_call: TRBV10-3
j_call: TRBJ2-7
cdr3_nt: TGTGCCATCAGTGCGACTCCGGGACACCCCTCCTACGAGCAGTACTTC
cdr3_aa: CAISATPGHPSYEQYF

clone_size: .
d_call: .
v_call: TRBV27
j_call: TRBJ2-3
cdr3_nt: TGTGCCAGCAGTCCCGACACCCGCACTGTGGATACGCAGTATTTT
cdr3_aa: CASSPDTRTVDTQYF

clone_size: .
d_call: TRBD2
v_call: TRBV14
j_call: TRBJ2-5
cdr3_nt: TGTGCCAGCAGGTTCGGGAGGTCGGAGACCCAGTACTTC
cdr3_aa: CASRFGRSETQYF

clone_size: .
d_call: .
v_call: TRBV6-5
j_call: TRBJ2-7
cdr3_nt: TGTGCCAGCAGTTACGGAGAGGCCCCCTACGAGCAGTACTTC
cdr3_aa: CASSYGEAPYEQYF

clone_size: .
d_call: .
v_call: TRBV4-1
j_call: TRBJ1-2
cdr3_nt: TGCGCCAGCAGCCAAGATCCAGGGGCTAACTATGGCTACACCTTC
cdr3_aa: CASSQDPGANYGYTF

clone_size: .
d_call: .
v_call: TRBV7-2
j_call: TRBJ2-1
cdr3_nt: TGTGCCAGCGATAATCGGGACAATGAGCAGTTCTTC
cdr3_aa: CASDNRDNEQFF

clone_size: once
d_call: TRBD1
v_call: TRBV19
j_call: TRBJ1-2
cdr3_nt: TGTGCCAGTAGTCCAGGGGGGGTTGATTGGGATGGCTACACCTTC
cdr3_aa: CASSPGGVDWDGYTF

clone_size: .
d_call: TRBD1
v_call: TRBV5-1
j_call: TRBJ2-5
cdr3_nt: TGCGCCAGCAGCACGGACAGGGTTCGGGAGACCCAGTACTTC
cdr3_aa: CASSTDRVRETQYF

clone_size: once
d_call: TRBD2
v_call: TRBV19
j_call: TRBJ2-7
cdr3_nt: TGTGCCAGTAGTATTTGGGAGGGAGGCGCAGCTGAGCAGTACTTC
cdr3_aa: CASSIWEGGAAEQYF

clone_size: .
d_call: .
v_call: TRBV25-1
j_call: TRBJ2-4
cdr3_nt: TGTGCCAGCAGTGATTACAGGTCCACACACAAAAACATTCAGTACTTC
cdr3_aa: CASSDYRSTHKNIQYF

clone_size: .
d_call: .
v_call: TRBV28
j_call: TRBJ2-7
cdr3_nt: TGTGCCAGCAGTTTAATTGGCGGAACCTACGAGCAGTACTTC
cdr3_aa: CASSLIGGTYEQYF

clone_size: .
d_call: .
v_call: TRBV28
j_call: TRBJ2-7
cdr3_nt: TGTGCCAGCAGCTCCGGAATGCTTGGGGACGAGCAGTACTTC
cdr3_aa: CASSSGMLGDEQYF

clone_size: .
d_call: .
v_call: TRBV7-9
j_call: TRBJ2-1
cdr3_nt: TGTGCCAGCACCCCAAATGAGCAGTTCTTC
cdr3_aa: CASTPNEQFF

clone_size: .
d_call: .
v_call: TRBV6-1
j_call: TRBJ1-1
cdr3_nt: TGTGCCAGCAGTGAAGATTCGCCTGAAGCTTTCTTT
cdr3_aa: CASSEDSPEAFF